The clone carrying this TCR beta chain was observed a single time. The CDR3 runs 12 residues. Trimming stripped 1 base from V and 6 bases from J, with 8 bases between. CDR1 and CDR2 (germline): DFQATT, SNEGSKA (reference sequence). The sample is drawn from a study of CD8 T cells in Susac syndrome. cDNA came from around 0.54 to 1 ug RNA primed by random hexamers. A multiplex approach, immunoSEQ multiplex PCR, amplified TCR beta CDR3 across 54 Vbeta and 13 Jbeta. TCRdb called the immunoSEQ multiplex PCR reads again in MiXCR, with one record for every CDR3 protein. Of around 130,000 distinct CDR3 sequences listed, about 95% are singletons. The healthy controls were matched to patients by age and sex.

The sequencing input was CD4+ T cells from PBMCs. The sequence derives from a human donor in good health. The V call is TRBV20-1, the J call TRBJ2-3; maybe TRBD2 (6 bases). The CDR3 protein is CSARAGVDTQYF. The CDR3 region has the DNA TGCAGTGCTAGAGCGGGAGTGGATACGCAGTATTTT.